This T cell receptor (beta chain) was captured by sequencing in a study of T cell responses to AZD1222 COVID-19 vaccine. Study-level results: Possibly, clonal diversity was underestimated; donors were largely white British and included more females. Two AZD1222 administrations were followed by greater Spike-specific TCR breadth and depth. Repertoire collection took place solely once the T cell response had peaked.

TCRdb keeps only in-frame clones here, not all; method: immunoSEQ multiplex PCR. Of 90,000 to 120,000 clones listed, 92% were seen once; the top ten hold 0.95% to 1.5%. Trimming pared 1 base from V and 7 bases from J, leaving 14 bases between. The germline V gene encodes CDR1 LNHDA and CDR2 SQIVND (reference sequence). The CDR3 sequence is 15 residues long. A note on this clone: Its antigen is not identified.

Here the sequenced sample was peripheral blood, taken on day 0 of AZD1222 vaccination. The chain employs TRBV19 and TRBJ1-5; no reliable D call. The TCR sequence derives from an adult in good health. The CDR3 reads CASSIGRGDGQPQHF. The CDR3 DNA sequence: TGTGCCAGTAGTATAGGGCGGGGTGATGGACAGCCCCAGCATTTT.